This T cell receptor (beta chain) came from a study of blood T cells in healthy people across ages. The second PCR ran about 6 to 12 cycles with a sample-barcoded 5' primer and J-beta primers. TCRdb processed the 5' RACE reads anew with MiXCR; each CDR3 protein has one entry. The sample has some 890,000 distinct CDR3 sequences; just under 30% are singletons. J lost 1 base, V lost 6 bases, and 16 bases had no gene match. CDR1 SGHVS and CDR2 FQNEAQ come from the germline V gene. This CDR3 region has 20 residues. For every donor, a draw yielded about 9.7 milliliters of peripheral blood. This clonotype has more than one count but fewer than ten. Its antigen is as yet unknown. Study-wide findings and caveats: Versus aged donors, long-lived donors had higher diversity and more naive CD4+ cells.

These data were also reused for a study on T cells of mothers and their children. That study reports: From each mother came over 8.5 million TCR beta CDR3 reads, and from each child came a few million. Related mother and child pairs showed slightly greater overlap (not significant) than unrelated pairs did.

This TCR was sampled from a woman in her forties in good health. This chain joins TRBV7-8 and TRBJ2-6, with 9 bases identical to TRBD1. What was sequenced was blood. Here the CDR3 reads CASRGQGISYLISGANVLTF. In nucleotides, the CDR3 is TGTGCCAGCAGGGGACAGGGTATTTCTTATTTAATTTCTGGGGCCAACGTCCTGACTTTC.